This TCR beta chain was identified in a study of blood T cells in healthy people across ages (dated by TCRdb to between 2014 and 2016). At the level of the whole study: In model experiments, template switching captured roughly one uniquely barcoded TCR beta cDNA molecule for every two T cells. The study measured age-related changes in TCR beta repertoire diversity using deep sequencing normalized with unique cDNA molecular identifiers. Donors were grouped into four age groups: young (average approximately 15 years), middle-aged (around 39), aged (around 62) and long-lived (82). Donors of different ages were randomly distributed across sequencing lanes to avoid experimental bias. Two additional independent replicas of 1 million unique cDNA reads from the same blood draw were analyzed for two donors (one aged 18 to 30 and one aged 80 or older).

Preparation of the library involved 5' RACE. Sequenced on an Illumina HiSeq 2500. The second PCR ran for about 7 to 11 cycles and used a J-beta primer mix along with a sample-barcoded 5' primer. A unique molecular identifier was introduced onto each TCR beta cDNA molecule by a template-switch 5' adaptor carrying 12 random nucleotides. Each sample yielded at least 3 million CDR3-containing paired-end reads. All of the RNA was converted into first-strand cDNA using the Mint cDNA synthesis kit, with a TRBC-specific oligonucleotide serving as the primer. Following uracil-DNA glycosylase treatment, a first 18-cycle PCR with universal primers M1SS and BC2_uni_R was performed on all cDNA. The published analysis was carried out like this. For normalization, 1 million high-quality reads, each with a distinct molecular identifier, were randomly selected from each sample. Reads with shared molecular identifiers were discarded instead of being binned into consensus sequences. CDR3 identification, clonotype clustering and error correction used MiTCR with a Q25 quality threshold and the strictest error-elimination algorithm. A nonparametric unseen species model using Euler transformation provided a lower-bound estimate of total TCR beta diversity. TCRdb itself trimmed the public reads at Q25 with fastp, ran MiXCR and retained productive beta chains. Each entry merges the rows of one CDR3 protein and shows their most common DNA and genes. The V and J calls were not made by the authors but by TCRdb's processing. This sample comprises approximately 600,000 distinct CDR3 sequences, 45% to 65% of them detected only once. The ten biggest clones cover approximately 40% of the sample.

The 39 donors, aged roughly 6 to 95 years, were systemically healthy Caucasian individuals from Russia. Each donor gave 8 to 10 milliliters of peripheral blood, collected into EDTA-treated Vacutainer tubes. Ficoll-Paque density-gradient centrifugation was used to isolate PBMCs, with at least 6.5 million per sample. Total RNA was extracted from PBMCs with Trizol reagent, with at least 5 micrograms obtained per sample. The percentages of naive CD45RAhigh/CD27high T cells were determined by flow cytometry on a PBMC aliquot from every donor. Taken from the germline V gene (reference sequence), the CDR1 and CDR2 loops are SEHNR and FQNEAQ. V loses 8 bases at its end and J loses 3 bases; junction bases beyond the gene matches: 12. The CDR3 measures 15 amino acids from cysteine to phenylalanine. The retained sequence is limited to the CDR3, 45 bases, with the frame set at the first base. A word on this clonotype: Its binding antigen is unknown. There are no base qualities to consult, and no much larger clone falls within one base.

Results the study describes overall, beyond this receptor: There was a strong correlation between observed TCR beta diversity and the percentage of naive T cells measured by flow cytometry. Estimates of total diversity from one million sequenced T cells were regarded as lower bounds and underestimates. As age increased, observed TCR beta diversity per million T cells dropped in a roughly linear way, and a significant reduction was already evident by age 40. Compared with the aged group, more naive CD4+ T cells, fewer expanded clones and increased TCR diversity were shown by the long-lived group, suggesting age selection. Because profiling used bulk unsorted PBMCs, naive and antigen-experienced compartments could not be compared conclusively. Donor CMV infection status was unknown, potentially confounding age-related changes in expanded clonotypes.

Recombination joined TRBV7-9 with TRBJ2-7, with 8 bases aligning to TRBD1. This TCR was recovered from a man between 60 and 75 years old in good health. The sequenced sample consisted of blood. The CDR3: CASPNRTGPNYEQYF. In nucleotide form, the sequence is TGTGCCAGCCCAAACAGGACAGGGCCCAACTACGAGCAGTACTTC. The CDR3 plus the reference TRBV7-9 and TRBJ2-7 genes for the other parts give the full variable domain: DTGVSQNPRHKITKRGQNVTFRCDPISEHNRLYWYRQTLGQGPEFLTYFQNEAQLEKSRLLSDRFSAERPKGSFSTLEIQRTEQGDSAMYLCASPNRTGPNYEQYFGPGTRLTVT.